What follows describes a single TCR beta chain. Its antigen target is currently unknown. No per-base quality is available; no much larger clone lies one base away. Library preparation was by the immunoSEQ multiplex PCR assay. For most patients, genomic DNA was isolated using the Qiagen DNeasy Blood and Tissue Kit and was shipped frozen to Adaptive Biotechnologies for TCR sequencing. High-throughput TCR-beta CDR3 sequencing of genomic DNA from most patients was performed by Adaptive Biotechnologies. The original methods were these. Adaptive's ImmunoSEQ software was the source of the TCR sequencing data for 15 to 20 patients, while three other patients were processed with MiXCR and VDJtools. To correct CD4 versus CD8 sorting errors, any sequence found in both subsets at a frequency ratio below 5:1 was removed. CDR3 nucleotide sequences shared between donor and recipient were removed because the origin of such sequences could not be assigned. At least 2-fold expansion over unstimulated cells and a minimum CFSE-low frequency of 0.002% (template counts) or 0.001% (read counts) were required for clones to be classified as alloreactive. Mappable clones were those detected in sequenced pre-transplant spleen, lymph node, or MLR CFSE-low populations of the donor or recipient. Cumulative frequency of alloreactive clones was calculated as a percentage of all sequences weighted by copy number. TCRdb obtained this table from immuneACCESS and retained in-frame rearrangements with V and J assigned. These tables miss some clones; where compared with another copy, unresolved V genes account for less than half of the shortfall, and the remainder is unexplained. V, J and clone size reflect that table, while D and trimming were determined from the DNA. A total of fewer than 60,000 clones appear in this sample, approximately 84% of them only once. The biggest ten clones account for 0.45% to 0.55% of the sample.

The entry originates in a study of graft-versus-host responses after intestinal transplantation (TCRdb year 2021). Notes on the research overall: Multivisceral, liver-intestinal, or isolated intestinal transplants were received by the recipients. Anti-thymocyte globulin induction was given to all recipients, followed by maintenance tacrolimus and steroids for approximately three years. Graft-versus-host and host-versus-graft alloreactive T cell clones were tracked in the graft, circulation and bone marrow after intestinal transplantation using bulk TCR-beta CDR3 sequencing. To identify alloreactive clones, pre-transplant mixed lymphocyte reaction products were sequenced and then compared with unstimulated pre-transplant donor and recipient T cells. The cohort enrolled about two dozen intestinal transplant recipients, one of whom was a retransplant, and a few patients without pretransplant specimens were excluded. Donor T cell macrochimerism was defined as a peak of at least 4% donor T cells among recipient peripheral blood mononuclear cells. Samples from three later patients were sequenced in-house on an Illumina MiSeq with MiXCR processing rather than by the commercial service. The full study reports these points: The relatively low number and heterogeneity of intestinal transplant patients limited the conclusions. In patients with donor T cell macrochimerism, the allografts had high GvH to HvG T cell clonal ratios. Early after transplant, declines in HvG clones were associated with peak levels of circulating GvH clones. GvH clones were found in recipient bone marrow, and some of the GvH clones appeared earlier in ileal mucosa or blood, which is consistent with an intestinal mucosal origin.

In light of the paper, this sample's time point label describes: cells obtained before transplantation from donor or recipient. CD3+CD4+ and CD3+CD8+ populations were FACS-sorted from unstimulated pre-transplant donor and recipient cells taken from spleen or lymph nodes. The sequence came from a human donor who was the organ donor for an intestinal transplant. The specimen was unstimulated CD4+ T cells sorted from spleen or lymph node cells, collected before transplant.

The CDR3: CASSKEGLPTNEKLFF. The sequenced DNA is TGTGCCAGCAGCAAAGAGGGACTCCCAACTAATGAAAAACTGTTTTTT. The sequence joins TRBV21-1 to TRBJ1-4. TRBV21-1 is a listed pseudogene. The CDR3 sequence holds 16 residues, the cysteine and phenylalanine included. Left in the record is the CDR3 DNA by itself, 48 bases read in frame from the first base.